This T cell receptor beta chain was obtained from a study of T cell changes during pregnancy in multiple sclerosis. TCRdb's table, derived via immunoSEQ multiplex PCR, lists solely in-frame clones and lacks some. This table has fewer than 150,000 clones, roughly 96% appearing once. The CDR3 sequence is 16 residues long. The germline V gene encodes CDR1 MNHEY and CDR2 SVGAGI. V dropped 0 bases and J dropped 4 bases, with 10 bases sitting between them. Here the sequenced sample was peripheral blood, taken after pregnancy. The sequence derives from a female donor with multiple sclerosis, enrolled in a pregnancy study. The genes are TRBV6-5 and TRBJ2-6, with D possibly being TRBD2 (5 bases). In DNA, the CDR3 is TGTGCCAGCAGTTACTCCCCCGGGGTAGGGGCCAACGTCCTGACTTTC. It translates to CASSYSPGVGANVLTF.